The next 3 T cell receptor beta chains were all read from a single sample in a study of T cell responses to AZD1222 COVID-19 vaccine (dated by TCRdb to 2020 to 2022). Libraries were constructed by the immunoSEQ multiplex PCR assay. In TCRdb, the immuneACCESS table is reduced to in-frame sequences with V and J assigned. These tables do not hold every clone; where another copy was compared, an unresolved V gene accounts for under half, and the others remain unexplained. The sample includes around 140,000 clones, with 80% to 95% observed a single time. In total, the top ten clones hold 1.7% of the sample. This sample's time point label indicates: baseline before first vaccination. The input for sequencing was peripheral blood, taken on day 0 of AZD1222 vaccination. The source of these receptors is an adult in good health.

This chain links TRBV19 with TRBJ1-1; 8 nucleotides line up with TRBD1. Germline V gives CDR1 LNHDA, CDR2 SQIVND (reference sequence). The J segment lost 3 bases and the V segment lost 3 bases, leaving 15 bases of the junction unmatched. The CDR3 sequence is 18 residues long. As DNA, the CDR3 is TGTGCCAGTAGTATCGCCCGACAGGGGAGAAGGGTTTACACTGAAGCTTTCTTT. Its translation: CASSIARQGRRVYTEAFF.

The chain recombines TRBV7-2 with TRBJ2-1; weak D call: TRBD2 (5 bases). CDR1 and CDR2 (germline): SGHTA, FQGNSA. The CDR3 covers 13 residues. The ends were cut back, 2 bases at V and 8 bases at J, with 10 bases in the middle. CDR3 sequence: CASSLRGRDEQFF. CDR3 nucleotides: TGTGCCAGCAGCTTACGGGGAAGGGATGAGCAGTTCTTC.

The CDR3 DNA reads TGTGCCAGCAGTGACAGGGCCGAGCAGTACTTC. Protein: CASSDRAEQYF. This chain uses TRBV2 with TRBJ2-7; D is possibly TRBD1 (5 bases). Germline V gene data show CDR1 as SNHLY and CDR2 as FYNNEI. The CDR3 consists of 11 residues. Trimming shortened V by 3 bases and J by 6 bases, and 6 bases separated the two germline ends. The full variable domain, in which reference TRBV2 and TRBJ2-7 provide the parts outside the CDR3, is EPEVTQTPSHQVTQMGQEVILRCVPISNHLYFYWYRQILGQKVEFLVSFYNNEISEKSEIFDDQFSVERPDGSNFTLKIRSTKLEDSAMYFCASSDRAEQYFGPGTRLTVT.